Below, one T cell receptor beta chain is given with its context. Its antigen specificity is not known. The record has no base qualities; no much larger clone is one base away. Graves' hyperthyroidism was defined as stable when no progression to ophthalmopathy occurred over 18 months of follow-up. Hyperthyroidism patients were newly diagnosed, had a disease duration of under 2 months, and were aged 18 to 65 years. The study excluded patients with uncontrolled infections, other autoimmune diseases, pregnancy or lactation. Clinical symptoms, serum thyroxine and TRAb, thyroid ultrasound, and orbital computed tomography formed the basis for the diagnoses. Total RNA was extracted with Trizol reagent, and quality was checked on an Agilent 2100 Bioanalyzer. The data stem from a study of T cells in Graves' hyperthyroidism and ophthalmopathy (dated by TCRdb to the late 2010s). Regarding the complete study: To identify TCR V-J signatures that set the groups apart, the researchers used a discovery cohort of 100 or so patients, made up of approximately 43 with Graves' ophthalmopathy and 55 to 65 with stable Graves' hyperthyroidism. An independent validation cohort of around 19 hyperthyroidism patients and some 15 patients who later progressed to ophthalmopathy tested prospective prediction of ophthalmopathy. For training and testing, the 100 patients in the discovery cohort were randomly divided in a 7:3 ratio. The study also compared thyroid tissue and blood T-cell repertoires from about 6 Graves' hyperthyroidism patients. After sampling, hyperthyroidism patients received methimazole starting at 30 mg daily, and ophthalmopathy patients received high-dose intravenous methylprednisolone. The paper describes TCR Vbeta CDR3 sequencing of 140 or so peripheral blood samples, made up of some 42 ophthalmopathy patients, more than 70 hyperthyroidism patients and 17 progressor patients.

The TCR beta CDR3 regions were amplified from the RNA transcripts. The first round of RT-PCR for the TCR CDR3 was performed with the HTBI primer set and the Qiagen OneStep RT-PCR kit. Libraries were constructed in a second round of multiplex PCR, after which size selection and purification were carried out. The libraries were sequenced on an Illumina HiSeq2000 using paired-end 100 bp reads. In the authors' own workflow: SOAPnuke was used to process the raw data, with reads discarded if the reads contained adapters or uncalled bases, had a mean Phred below 15, or lacked an exact constant-primer or identifier match. COPE v1.2.5 was used to merge high-quality paired reads, and clonotypes were defined as unique nucleotide sequences. MiTCR v1.1 was used to align clonotypes to the IMGT TRBV, TRBD and TRBJ reference segments. The analysis was restricted to V-J combinations with a frequency above 0.0001, which together covered about 99% of the repertoires. The TCS score was defined as the ratio of F50 (clonal expansion) to E x V (chaos), calculated using BLOSUM62-based TCRdist between CDR3 peptides within each V-J. Welch's t-statistics and random forest reduced approximately 520 V-J features to around 14, which were used in a naive Bayes classifier (R e1071). Using fastp trimming at Q25 and MiXCR clonotype assembly, TCRdb reanalyzed the public sequencing data and kept in-frame beta chains. Every CDR3 protein is listed once, alongside the most common genes and DNA of its rows. The V and J calls come from TCRdb's annotation, not from the publication. This sample holds about 560,000 distinct CDR3 sequences; around 45% were observed only once. The leading ten clones occupy roughly 8.2% of the sample.

Overall results and qualifications from the work: Sample size was not statistically predetermined, and investigators were not blinded to group allocation. Most expanded thyroid clonotypes (frequency above 0.001) were also detected in blood, a finding suggesting that blood repertoires may reflect thyroid immune responses. A 13 V-J signature model separated ophthalmopathy from stable hyperthyroidism, with around 90% sensitivity and 81.08% specificity in cross-validation and 80%/75% in testing. In validation, the model predicted progression to ophthalmopathy with 55% to 71% sensitivity and about 72% specificity, a median of around 6.6 months before onset.

From the germline V gene, CDR1 is SGHTA and CDR2 is FQGNSA. Reading from cysteine to phenylalanine, the CDR3 counts 13 amino acids. Of all the DNA, just the CDR3 is kept, 39 bases in frame from base 1. V is shortened by 5 bases, J by 2 bases, and the region joining them spans 8 bases. The specimen was peripheral blood or thyroid tissue (not recorded which). The receptor's source is a young woman with Graves' hyperthyroidism. Donor details come from another sample of the same person, matched by shared clones. The V and J segments used are TRBV7-2 and TRBJ2-3; matching of 6 bases hints at TRBD2 as the D gene. The CDR3 reads as follows: CASSTDYTDTQYF. The DNA sequence is TGTGCCAGCAGCACGGACTACACAGATACGCAGTATTTT.